Shown below are 3 T cell receptor beta chains from a single sample sequenced in a study of vaccination and CD4 T cells after COVID-19. Cultured CD4+ T cell DNA underwent sequencing with the Oncomine TCR Beta short-read assay. Each CDR3 protein gets one entry after TCRdb re-called the PCR reads with MiXCR. The table records around 20,000 distinct CDR3 sequences, roughly 50% of them present only once. Specified treatment: approximately 9-day PBMC culture with coronavirus spike peptide pools or control peptides (ViraFEST assay). These receptors have no known antigen. Sequencing used CD4+ T cells from blood, cultured in vitro. These TCRs come from a human donor who had recovered from COVID-19.

The chain recombines TRBV6-5 with TRBJ2-7; weak D call: TRBD1 (6 bases). The CDR3 is made up of 15 amino acids. The V end lost 2 bases, the J end lost 5 bases, and 16 bases lay between the germline ends. The V gene's germline CDR1 is MNHEY and CDR2 SVGAGI. The CDR3 region is CASSYDGTSVHEQYF. For the CDR3, the DNA is TGTGCCAGCAGTTACGATGGGACATCTGTCCACGAGCAGTACTTC.

V usage is TRBV5-1 and J usage is TRBJ1-5; 7 nucleotides align to TRBD1. This CDR3 is built from 15 residues. Losses at the gene ends were 0 bases for V and 4 bases for J; bases not matched to a gene: 4. Germline CDR1 and CDR2: SGHRS and YFSETQ. CDR3 nucleotides: TGCGCCAGCAGCTTGGGACAGGGCCTAAATCAGCCCCAGCATTTT. Its protein product is CASSLGQGLNQPQHF.

The chain links TRBV7-2 to TRBJ1-2; unclear D gene. There are 11 residues in the CDR3. From germline, CDR1 is SGHTA and CDR2 FQGNSA. Deletions cut 8 bases from V and 7 bases from J, with 11 bases between. The CDR3 DNA sequence: TGTGCCAGCCGACTGGAGGGTGGCTACACCTTC. As protein: CASRLEGGYTF.